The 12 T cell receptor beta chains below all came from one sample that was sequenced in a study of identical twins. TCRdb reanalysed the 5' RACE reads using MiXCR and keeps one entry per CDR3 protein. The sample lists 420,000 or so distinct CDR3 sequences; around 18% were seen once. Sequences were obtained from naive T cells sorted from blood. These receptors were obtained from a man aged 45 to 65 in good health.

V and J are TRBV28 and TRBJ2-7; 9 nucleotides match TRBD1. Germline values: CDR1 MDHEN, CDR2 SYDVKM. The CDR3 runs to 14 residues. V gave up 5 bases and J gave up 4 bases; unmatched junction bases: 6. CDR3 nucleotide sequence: TGTGCCAGCAGTCACGGGACAGGGCAGTACGAGCAGTACTTC. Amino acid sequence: CASSHGTGQYEQYF.

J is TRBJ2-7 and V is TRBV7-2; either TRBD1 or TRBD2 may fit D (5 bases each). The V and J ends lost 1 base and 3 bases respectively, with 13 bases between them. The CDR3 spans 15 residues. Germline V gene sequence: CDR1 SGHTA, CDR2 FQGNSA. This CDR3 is CASSLGRQGVYEQYF. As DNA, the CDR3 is TGTGCCAGCAGCTTAGGAAGGCAGGGAGTCTACGAGCAGTACTTC.

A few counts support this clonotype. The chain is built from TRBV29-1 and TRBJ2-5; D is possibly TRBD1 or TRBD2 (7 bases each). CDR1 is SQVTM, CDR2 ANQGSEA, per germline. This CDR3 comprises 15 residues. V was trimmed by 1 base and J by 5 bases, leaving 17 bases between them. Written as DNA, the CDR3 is TGCAGCGTTGAAGTGGGAGGGGGCCGAGGCGAGACCCAGTACTTC. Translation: CSVEVGGGRGETQYF.

The CDR3 region is CAILRDRDYEQYF. In nucleotides, the CDR3 is TGTGCCATCCTCCGGGACAGGGACTACGAGCAGTACTTC. The chain couples TRBV10-3 to TRBJ2-7; 9 bases are shared with TRBD1. The CDR3 loop spans 13 amino acids. The V gene end was trimmed by 8 bases and the J gene end by 3 bases; junction bases not matched to a gene: 5. CDR1 is ENHRY, CDR2 SYGVKD, per germline.

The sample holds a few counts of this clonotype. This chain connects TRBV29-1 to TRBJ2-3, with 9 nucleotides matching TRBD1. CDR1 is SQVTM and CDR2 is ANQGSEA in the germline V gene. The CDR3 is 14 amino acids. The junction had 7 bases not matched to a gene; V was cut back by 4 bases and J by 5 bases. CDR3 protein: CSVASGTGIDTQYF. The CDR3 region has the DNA TGCAGCGTTGCCTCCGGGACAGGGATAGATACGCAGTATTTT.

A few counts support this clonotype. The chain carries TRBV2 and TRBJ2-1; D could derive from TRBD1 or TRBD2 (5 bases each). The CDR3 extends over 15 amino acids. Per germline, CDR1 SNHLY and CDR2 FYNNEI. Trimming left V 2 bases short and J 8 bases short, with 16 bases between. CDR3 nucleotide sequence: TGTGCCAGCAGTGAACGCTTCCCGGTGGGGGATGAGCAGTTCTTC. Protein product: CASSERFPVGDEQFF. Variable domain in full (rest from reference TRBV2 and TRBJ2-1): EPEVTQTPSHQVTQMGQEVILRCVPISNHLYFYWYRQILGQKVEFLVSFYNNEISEKSEIFDDQFSVERPDGSNFTLKIRSTKLEDSAMYFCASSERFPVGDEQFFGPGTRLTVL.

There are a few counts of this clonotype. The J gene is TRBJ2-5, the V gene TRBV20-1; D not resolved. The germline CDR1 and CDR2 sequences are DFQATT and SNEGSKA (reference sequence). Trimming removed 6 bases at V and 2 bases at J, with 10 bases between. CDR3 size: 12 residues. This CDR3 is CSASTTQETQYF. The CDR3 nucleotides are TGCAGTGCCTCAACTACTCAAGAGACCCAGTACTTC.

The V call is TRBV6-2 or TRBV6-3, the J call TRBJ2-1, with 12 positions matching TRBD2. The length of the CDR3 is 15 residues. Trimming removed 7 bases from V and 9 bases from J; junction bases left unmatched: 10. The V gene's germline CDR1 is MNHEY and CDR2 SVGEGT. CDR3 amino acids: CASTLLAGGATEQFF. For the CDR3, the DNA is TGTGCCAGCACCCTACTAGCGGGGGGCGCGACTGAGCAGTTCTTC.

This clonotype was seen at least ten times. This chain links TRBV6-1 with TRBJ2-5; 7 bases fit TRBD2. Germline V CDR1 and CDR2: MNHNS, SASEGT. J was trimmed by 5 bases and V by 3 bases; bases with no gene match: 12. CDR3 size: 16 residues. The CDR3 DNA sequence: TGTGCCAGCAGTGATCGTCGCAGGGAGGGATCGGAGACCCAGTACTTC. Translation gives CASSDRRREGSETQYF.

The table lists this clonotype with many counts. This CDR3 reads CASSQRTGNTEAFF. In DNA, the CDR3 is TGCGCCAGCAGCCAGAGGACAGGGAACACTGAAGCTTTCTTT. The chain combines TRBV4-3 with TRBJ1-1; 7 positions agree with TRBD1. CDR1 is LGHNA, CDR2 YSLEER, per germline. V lost 3 bases to trimming and J lost 1 base; unmatched junction nucleotides: 2. The length of the CDR3 is 14 residues.

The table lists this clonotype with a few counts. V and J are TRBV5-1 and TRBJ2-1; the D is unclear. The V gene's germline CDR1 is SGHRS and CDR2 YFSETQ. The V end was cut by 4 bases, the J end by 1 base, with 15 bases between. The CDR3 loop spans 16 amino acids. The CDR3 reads CASSQVAGYSYNEQFF. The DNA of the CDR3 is TGCGCCAGCAGCCAGGTGGCTGGGTATTCCTACAATGAGCAGTTCTTC.

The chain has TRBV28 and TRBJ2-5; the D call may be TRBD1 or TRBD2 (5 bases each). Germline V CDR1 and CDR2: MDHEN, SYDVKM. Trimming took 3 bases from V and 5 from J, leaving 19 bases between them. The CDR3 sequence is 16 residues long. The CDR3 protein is CASSFSGSVGDETQYF. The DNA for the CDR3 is TGTGCCAGCAGTTTCTCGGGGAGCGTCGGGGACGAGACCCAGTACTTC.